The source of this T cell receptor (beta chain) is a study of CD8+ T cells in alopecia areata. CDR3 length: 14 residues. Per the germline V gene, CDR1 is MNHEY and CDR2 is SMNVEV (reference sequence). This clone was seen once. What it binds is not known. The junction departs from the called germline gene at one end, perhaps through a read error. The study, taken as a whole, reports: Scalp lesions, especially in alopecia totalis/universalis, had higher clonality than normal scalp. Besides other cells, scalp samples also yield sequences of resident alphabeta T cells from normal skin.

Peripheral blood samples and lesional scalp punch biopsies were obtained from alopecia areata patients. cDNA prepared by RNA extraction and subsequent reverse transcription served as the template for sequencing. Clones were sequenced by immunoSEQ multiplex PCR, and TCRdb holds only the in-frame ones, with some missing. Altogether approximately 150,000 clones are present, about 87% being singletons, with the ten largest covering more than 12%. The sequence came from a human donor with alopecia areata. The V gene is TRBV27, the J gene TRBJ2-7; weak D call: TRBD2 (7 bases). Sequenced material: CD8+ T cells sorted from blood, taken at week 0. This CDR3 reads CASSPGRGAYGQYF. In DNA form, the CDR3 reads TGTGCCAGCAGTCCTGGACGGGGGGCCTACGGGCAGTACTTC.